These 18 T cell receptor beta chains were all obtained from the same sample, sequenced in a study of blood T cell repertoires in COVID-19. Method: immunoSEQ multiplex PCR; TCRdb's copy keeps in-frame clones and lacks some. Here the sample spans approximately 110,000 clones, about four fifths being singletons. The sequenced sample consisted of peripheral blood. These receptors were obtained from a woman aged 65 to 85 with acute or convalescent COVID-19.

The genes are TRBV27 and TRBJ2-1, with D possibly being TRBD1 (6 bases). The length of the CDR3 is 12 residues. Germline V gene lookup returns CDR1 MNHEY and CDR2 SMNVEV (reference sequence). Between the trimmed V and J ends, which lost 4 bases and 10 bases, there was a span of 11 bases. In DNA, the CDR3 is TGTGCCAGCAGTTCATACAGGGACGAGCAGTTCTTC. This translates into CASSSYRDEQFF.

The chain couples TRBV6-6 to TRBJ1-2; D perhaps matches TRBD1 (5 bases). CDR1 MNHNY and CDR2 SVGAGI come from the germline V gene (reference sequence). V was clipped by 4 bases and J by 8 bases, with 11 bases between them. The CDR3 is made up of 12 amino acids. The CDR3 nucleotides read TGTGCCAGCAGTTTTAGGGGTATGGGCTACACCTTC. This sequence encodes CASSFRGMGYTF.

This chain links TRBV9 with TRBJ1-6; 8 bases are a match to TRBD1. The germline V gene has CDR1 SGDLS and CDR2 YYNGEE. The V and J ends lost 1 base and 11 bases, in that order; junction bases with no gene match: 8. The CDR3 length is 15 residues. The CDR3 sequence: CASSVTGQESAPLHF. The CDR3 DNA follows: TGTGCCAGCAGCGTAACGGGACAGGAGAGCGCACCCCTCCACTTT. The full variable domain, rest sourced from reference TRBV9 and TRBJ1-6, is DSGVTQTPKHLITATGQRVTLRCSPRSGDLSVYWYQQSLDQGLQFLIQYYNGEERAKGNILERFSAQQFPDLHSELNLSSLELGDSALYFCASSVTGQESAPLHFGNGTRLTVT.

The V call is TRBV4-2, the J call TRBJ2-3; 7 nucleotides line up with TRBD2. This CDR3 is built from 15 residues. The junction had 6 bases not matched to a gene; V was cut back by 4 bases and J by 2 bases. Looked up from germline, CDR1 is LGHNA and CDR2 is YNFKEQ. The CDR3 reads CASSPSGDYTDTQYF. CDR3 nucleotides: TGTGCCAGCAGCCCATCGGGGGACTACACAGATACGCAGTATTTT.

This clone was found once. The V gene is TRBV29-1, the J gene TRBJ1-1, with 9 bases fitting TRBD1. CDR1 and CDR2 (germline): SQVTM, ANQGSEA. The CDR3 is 14 residues long. J was trimmed by 6 bases and V by 6 bases; bases with no gene match: 11. The CDR3 is CSVNRGQNLAEAFF. Written as DNA, the CDR3 is TGCAGCGTGAACAGGGGGCAGAATCTCGCTGAAGCTTTCTTT. The variable domain in full, completed from reference TRBV29-1 and TRBJ1-1, reads SAVISQKPSRDICQRGTSLTIQCQVDSQVTMMFWYRQQPGQSLTLIATANQGSEATYESGFVIDKFPISRPNLTFSTLTVSNMSPEDSSIYLCSVNRGQNLAEAFFGQGTRLTVV.

This clone came up a few times. The chain uses TRBV12-3 or TRBV12-4 and TRBJ1-1, with D possibly being TRBD1 (5 bases). The CDR3 length is 13 residues. Trimming left V 6 bases short and J 1 base short, with 9 bases between. DNA of the CDR3: TGTGCCAGCAGCCACGGACAGAACACTGAAGCTTTCTTT. It is translated as CASSHGQNTEAFF.

The J gene is TRBJ1-2, the V gene TRBV5-6, with D hard to call. The V gene lost 1 base and the J gene lost 7 bases, with 8 bases spanning the gap. The CDR3 length is 12 residues. CDR1 and CDR2 from the germline V gene are SGHDT and YYEEEE. CDR3: CASSLTVGGYTF. The DNA of the CDR3 is TGTGCCAGCAGCTTGACAGTGGGTGGCTACACCTTC.

J is TRBJ2-3 and V is TRBV18, with 8 bases fitting TRBD1. CDR1 is KGHSH, CDR2 LQKENI, per germline. The CDR3 totals 14 residues. The ends lost 3 bases at V and 5 bases at J; junction bases unmatched: 4. The CDR3 here is CASSPDRAGDTQYF. CDR3 DNA sequence: TGTGCCAGCTCACCGGACAGGGCCGGAGATACGCAGTATTTT.

The chain has TRBV4-3 and TRBJ2-3, with D perhaps matching TRBD2 (5 bases). V lost 0 bases, J lost 2 bases, and 12 bases lay in between. The germline gives CDR1 LGHNA, CDR2 YSLEER. The CDR3 contains 16 residues. The CDR3 reads CASSQDRGIATDTQYF. The DNA for the CDR3 is TGCGCCAGCAGCCAAGATCGGGGTATCGCCACAGATACGCAGTATTTT.

V is TRBV21-1 and J is TRBJ1-2; TRBD1 was called by the table and not checked on the DNA. TRBV21-1 is a known pseudogene. This CDR3 has 16 amino acids. The CDR3 loop reads CASSGRGQTFNYGYTF. CDR3 in DNA: TGTGCCAGCAGCGGAAGGGGACAGACTTTCAACTATGGCTACACCTTC.

Only a few counts were recorded for this clone. Other DNA sequences in the sample encode the same CDR3. The chain carries TRBV18 and TRBJ1-1, with D perhaps TRBD1 (6 bases). The V end was cut by 3 bases, the J end by 0 bases, with 8 bases between. The CDR3 length is 14 residues. The germline V gene has CDR1 KGHSH and CDR2 LQKENI. The DNA of the CDR3 is TGTGCCAGCTCACCGACAGGTGTGAACACTGAAGCTTTCTTT. It codes for CASSPTGVNTEAFF. The full variable domain, rest sourced from reference TRBV18 and TRBJ1-1, is NAGVMQNPRHLVRRRGQEARLRCSPMKGHSHVYWYRQLPEEGLKFMVYLQKENIIDESGMPKERFSAEFPKEGPSILRIQQVVRGDSAAYFCASSPTGVNTEAFFGQGTRLTVV.

This sequence joins TRBV27 and TRBJ2-1; 12 nucleotides match TRBD2. V dropped 3 bases and J dropped 4; count of bases not matched to a gene: 7. The CDR3 covers 17 residues. Germline V gives CDR1 MNHEY, CDR2 SMNVEV (reference sequence). The CDR3 nucleotides are TGTGCCAGCAGTTTTTTGCCGACTAGCGGGGGTTACAATGAGCAGTTCTTC. Amino acid sequence: CASSFLPTSGGYNEQFF.

The rearrangement joins TRBV27 to TRBJ2-1, with a weak D call TRBD2 (5 bases). V was shortened by 2 bases and J by 4 bases, with 15 bases between the two germline ends. Germline V gives CDR1 MNHEY, CDR2 SMNVEV (reference sequence). The CDR3 has 16 amino acids. DNA of the CDR3: TGTGCCAGCAGTTTAAGTGAGCGGCGATCGTACAATGAGCAGTTCTTC. Translating it yields CASSLSERRSYNEQFF.

The V gene is TRBV24-1, the J gene TRBJ2-1; 8 bases fit TRBD2. The V gene's germline CDR1 is KGHDR and CDR2 SFDVKD. The junction had 5 bases not matched to a gene; V was cut back by 5 bases and J by 3 bases. The CDR3 extends over 15 amino acids. The CDR3 coding sequence is TGTGCCACCAGTGTTGGTACTAGCGGCTACAATGAGCAGTTCTTC. It encodes CATSVGTSGYNEQFF.

The rearrangement links TRBV20-1 to TRBJ1-2; D not certain. Trimming cost V 5 bases and J 2 bases, with 6 bases left between them. From germline, CDR1 is DFQATT and CDR2 SNEGSKA (reference sequence). CDR3 length: 11 residues. The CDR3 sequence is CSALVNYGYTF. CDR3 nucleotides: TGCAGTGCTTTAGTAAACTATGGCTACACCTTC.

The chain combines TRBV9 with TRBJ1-1; 7 positions agree with TRBD1. CDR1 and CDR2 (germline): SGDLS, YYNGEE. J gave up 11 bases and V 4 bases, and 11 bases lay outside the gene matches. The CDR3 totals 13 residues. CDR3 in amino acids: CASSPWTGGLAFF. The CDR3 nucleotides read TGTGCCAGCAGCCCCTGGACAGGTGGCTTGGCTTTCTTT.

The chain is built from TRBV6-5 and TRBJ2-7; D may be TRBD1 (6 bases). CDR1 and CDR2 (germline): MNHEY, SVGAGI. The CDR3 consists of 14 residues. The ends were cut back, 5 bases at V and 0 bases at J, with 11 bases in the middle. CDR3 nucleotide sequence: TGTGCCAGCAGTAACCTACAGGGCTCCTACGAGCAGTACTTC. Translated: CASSNLQGSYEQYF.

V usage is TRBV29-1 and J usage is TRBJ2-7; 11 bases map to TRBD1. J was trimmed by 9 bases and V by 0 bases; bases with no gene match: 7. The germline gives CDR1 SQVTM, CDR2 ANQGSEA. CDR3 size: 14 residues. The CDR3 sequence is CSVEEGTGGSWQYF. CDR3 nucleotides: TGCAGCGTTGAAGAAGGGACAGGGGGGTCCTGGCAGTACTTC.